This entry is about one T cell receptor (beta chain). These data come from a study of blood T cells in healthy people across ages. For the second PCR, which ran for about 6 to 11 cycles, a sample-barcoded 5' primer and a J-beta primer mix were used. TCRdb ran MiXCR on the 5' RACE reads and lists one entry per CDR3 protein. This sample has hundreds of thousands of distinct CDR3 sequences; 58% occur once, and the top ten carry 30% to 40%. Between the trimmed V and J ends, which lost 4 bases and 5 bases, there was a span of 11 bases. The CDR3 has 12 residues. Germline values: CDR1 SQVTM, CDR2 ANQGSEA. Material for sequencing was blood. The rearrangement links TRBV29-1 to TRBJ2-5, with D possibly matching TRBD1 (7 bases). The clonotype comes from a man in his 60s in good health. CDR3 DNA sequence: TGCAGCGTTGCTTCAGGGGGGGAGACCCAGTACTTC. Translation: CSVASGGETQYF.